Listed below are T cell receptor beta chains from one sample, sequenced in a study of T cells in Graves' hyperthyroidism and ophthalmopathy. TCRdb ran MiXCR on the multiplex PCR reads and lists one entry per CDR3 protein. The sample consists of 500,000 to 650,000 distinct CDR3 sequences, over 45% of them appearing once. The sequencing sample was made of peripheral blood or thyroid tissue (not recorded which). The receptors come from an adult woman with Graves' disease, either hyperthyroidism or ophthalmopathy (not recorded which). CDR3s include the opening cysteine and the closing phenylalanine or tryptophan. A D gene is named only where the DNA matches it firmly. Size values are once, few and many counts, or a class for expanded clones, and some rows have none.

V	size	D	J	CDR3	DNA
TRBV5-6	many	.	TRBJ2-6	CASSLGTASGANVLTF	TGTGCCAGCAGCTTGGGGACAGCCTCTGGGGCCAACGTCCTGACTTTC
TRBV19	.	.	TRBJ2-2	CASSSLFGSGELFF	TGTGCCAGCAGTTCCCTCTTTGGGAGCGGGGAGCTGTTTTTT
TRBV7-8	.	.	TRBJ2-7	CASRYFHLREQYF	TGTGCCAGCAGGTATTTCCACCTTAGGGAGCAGTACTTC
TRBV10-3	few	.	TRBJ2-7	CATQTELAGEQYF	TGTGCCACACAGACAGAGCTAGCAGGGGAGCAGTACTTC
TRBV7-9	.	TRBD1	TRBJ1-5	CASSSPGQRFNQPQHF	TGTGCCAGCAGCTCTCCGGGACAGCGATTTAATCAGCCCCAGCATTTT
TRBV2	many	TRBD2	TRBJ2-5	CASSGQRGGETQYF	TGTGCCAGCAGTGGACAGCGGGGGGGTGAGACCCAGTACTTC
TRBV7-9	.	TRBD1	TRBJ1-1	CASSKGTVPEAFF	TGTGCCAGCAGCAAAGGGACAGTTCCTGAAGCTTTCTTT
TRBV2	few	TRBD1	TRBJ1-6	CASSVVTGDSPLHF	TGTGCCAGCAGTGTTGTGACAGGGGATTCACCCCTCCACTTT
TRBV7-2	.	TRBD2	TRBJ2-7	CASSLEIAGVYEQYF	TGTGCCAGCAGCTTAGAGATAGCGGGAGTCTACGAGCAGTACTTC
TRBV14	many	.	TRBJ2-5	CASSQDLGTKETQYF	TGTGCCAGCAGCCAAGATCTCGGGACAAAAGAGACCCAGTACTTC
TRBV28	few	TRBD1	TRBJ2-7	CASSLRGTGGFYEQYF	TGTGCCAGCAGTTTACGTGGGACAGGGGGTTTTTACGAGCAGTACTTC
TRBV28	few	TRBD2	TRBJ2-7	CASRWTSGVYEQYF	TGTGCCAGCAGGTGGACTAGCGGGGTGTACGAGCAGTACTTC
TRBV6-5	many	.	TRBJ1-4	CASSYLQGDLFF	TGTGCCAGCAGTTACCTACAGGGCGACCTGTTTTTT
TRBV25-1	once	.	TRBJ2-5	CASREGTRTQYF	TGTGCCAGCAGAGAAGGGACGCGGACCCAGTACTTC
TRBV9	.	TRBD1	TRBJ2-7	CASSAGRDRGLEQYF	TGTGCCAGCAGCGCCGGCAGGGACAGGGGCCTCGAGCAGTACTTC
TRBV3-1	.	TRBD1	TRBJ1-1	CASSQWRDRGSEAFF	TGTGCCAGCAGCCAATGGCGGGACAGGGGATCTGAAGCTTTCTTT
TRBV11-2	.	TRBD1	TRBJ1-4	CASSLRTGGVEKLFF	TGTGCCAGCAGCTTAAGGACAGGGGGTGTAGAAAAACTGTTTTTT
TRBV30	.	.	TRBJ1-2	CAWSVRWDGYTF	TGTGCCTGGAGTGTACGTTGGGATGGCTACACCTTC
TRBV10-3	many	TRBD2	TRBJ2-7	CAIRNLAGGPHEQYF	TGTGCCATCAGAAACCTAGCGGGAGGTCCCCACGAGCAGTACTTC
TRBV29-1	.	.	TRBJ1-2	CSFTRGVHYGYTF	TGCAGCTTCACCAGGGGAGTACACTATGGCTACACCTTC
TRBV14	many	TRBD2	TRBJ2-2	CASSQVGGYTGELFF	TGTGCCAGCAGCCAAGTGGGAGGGTACACCGGGGAGCTGTTTTTT
TRBV18	.	.	TRBJ1-1	CASSMSPDTVAFF	TGTGCCAGCTCTATGAGTCCGGACACGGTAGCTTTCTTT
TRBV7-1	.	.	TRBJ1-1	CASSSGRTVGDTEAFF	TGTGCCAGCAGCTCGGGACGGACAGTTGGGGACACTGAAGCTTTCTTT
TRBV10-3	many	.	TRBJ1-2	CAISKDGLGYGYTF	TGTGCCATCAGCAAGGACGGGCTAGGCTATGGCTACACCTTC
TRBV25-1	.	TRBD1	TRBJ1-1	CASSEYKGADRGVGEAFF	TGTGCCAGCAGTGAATATAAGGGGGCCGACAGGGGGGTCGGTGAAGCTTTCTTT
TRBV25-1	.	.	TRBJ1-6	CAISQSYNSPLHF	TGTGCCATCAGCCAGTCCTATAATTCACCCCTCCACTTT
TRBV20-1	.	TRBD1	TRBJ2-5	CSASSPNRGKETQYF	TGCAGTGCCAGCAGCCCCAACAGGGGGAAAGAGACCCAGTACTTC
TRBV13	.	.	TRBJ2-2	CASSSRAETNTGELFF	TGTGCCAGCAGCTCGAGGGCAGAAACGAACACCGGGGAGCTGTTTTTT